One sample yielded the 30 T cell receptor beta chains listed below, sequenced in a study of T-cell reconstitution after alpha-beta-depleted transplantation in children. Library preparation (for TCRbeta) was performed with unique molecular identifiers. TCRdb re-derived calls from the PCR reads in MiXCR, one entry per CDR3 protein. The sample consists of 480,000 or so distinct CDR3 sequences, about 10% of them appearing once. Sequenced material: PBMCs, taken before TCRalphabeta/CD19-depleted stem cell transplant. Source of these receptors: a child aged 2 to 10 with inherited bone marrow failure, due to receive a stem cell transplant.

This clonotype came up many times. This chain uses TRBV19 with TRBJ2-1; no definite D call. The CDR3 runs 15 residues. CDR1 and CDR2 from the germline V gene are LNHDA and SQIVND (reference sequence). V was cut by 2 bases and J by 0 bases, with 8 bases left in between. The CDR3 DNA reads as TGTGCCAGTAGTATATCCCTGAGCTCCTACAATGAGCAGTTCTTC. Its translation is CASSISLSSYNEQFF.

This clonotype was seen only a few times. The chain joins TRBV5-1 to TRBJ2-2, with TRBD2 matching 7 bases. Germline values: CDR1 SGHRS, CDR2 YFSETQ. With 3 bases clipped from V and 4 bases from J, the junction kept 0 bases outside the gene matches. This CDR3 is built from 13 residues. In DNA, the CDR3 is TGCGCCAGCAGCTGGACTAGCACCGGGGAGCTGTTTTTT. This codes for CASSWTSTGELFF. Supplemented by reference TRBV5-1 and TRBJ2-2, the full variable domain reads KAGVTQTPRYLIKTRGQQVTLSCSPISGHRSVSWYQQTPGQGLQFLFEYFSETQRNKGNFPGRFSGRQFSNSRSEMNVSTLELGDSALYLCASSWTSTGELFFGEGSRLTVL.

This clonotype was seen many times. The V call is TRBV4-2, the J call TRBJ2-1; 10 nucleotides match TRBD2. J lost 5 bases, V lost 0 bases, and 4 bases had no gene match. Germline V lookup: CDR1 LGHNA, CDR2 YNFKEQ. The CDR3 runs 16 residues. In DNA form, the CDR3 reads TGTGCCAGCAGCCAAGATCCAGCGGGAGGGCACAATGAGCAGTTCTTC. Translation: CASSQDPAGGHNEQFF.

This clonotype showed up many times. The V and J genes are TRBV21-1 and TRBJ1-1. TRBV21-1 is assigned pseudogene status. The CDR3 covers 14 residues. CDR3 sequence (DNA): TGTGCCAGCAGCCAAGGACCGGCGAACACTGAAGCTTTCTTT. This gives the protein CASSQGPANTEAFF.

This clonotype was recorded at least ten times. The J gene is TRBJ2-1, the V gene TRBV7-2; D remains ambiguous. In germline, CDR1 is SGHTA, CDR2 FQGNSA. The CDR3 has 15 residues. V lost 2 bases to trimming and J lost 7 bases, with 15 bases between them. CDR3 in amino acids: CASSLIRVGLNEQFF. CDR3 bases: TGTGCCAGCAGCTTAATTAGGGTCGGGTTAAATGAGCAGTTCTTC.

In this sample, this clonotype turned up many times. The gene calls are TRBV12-3 or TRBV12-4 and TRBJ2-7; 12 nucleotides line up with TRBD2. With V trimmed by 4 bases and J by 6 bases, 4 bases remained unmatched. The CDR3 sequence is 14 residues long. The CDR3 DNA sequence: TGTGCCAGCAGTTCTAGCGGGAGGGTTGTCGAGCAGTACTTC. Translation gives CASSSSGRVVEQYF.

This clonotype was seen ten or more times. This chain uses TRBV15 with TRBJ1-1; D unclear. Per germline, CDR1 LNHNV and CDR2 YYDKDF (reference sequence). This CDR3 has 14 residues. Trimming left V 0 bases short and J 5 bases short, with 10 bases between. CDR3 residues: CATSRENSGTEAFF. DNA for the CDR3: TGTGCCACCAGCAGAGAAAACAGCGGGACTGAAGCTTTCTTT.

This clonotype was found many times. The chain joins TRBV2 to TRBJ2-1; possibly TRBD2 for D (5 bases). V dropped 6 bases and J dropped 5 bases, with 14 bases sitting between them. Per the germline V gene, CDR1 is SNHLY and CDR2 is FYNNEI. This CDR3 is 14 amino acids long. CDR3 residues: CASRVDWTNNEQFF. CDR3 nucleotides: TGTGCCAGCAGGGTGGACTGGACGAACAATGAGCAGTTCTTC.

The table lists this clonotype with many counts. The chain carries TRBV6-5 and TRBJ2-1, with D possibly TRBD2 on 5 matching bases. Germline-derived CDR1 and CDR2 are MNHEY and SVGAGI. V was pared by 2 bases and J by 6 bases, with 8 bases between. The CDR3 sequence is 13 residues long. CDR3 loop: CASSYEGVNEQFF. The CDR3 DNA is TGTGCCAGCAGTTACGAGGGAGTCAATGAGCAGTTCTTC.

This clonotype was recorded many times. The chain uses TRBV27 and TRBJ2-3; D remains ambiguous. In germline, CDR1 is MNHEY, CDR2 SMNVEV (reference sequence). Trimming shortened V by 0 bases and J by 0 bases, and 1 base separated the two germline ends. The CDR3 is 13 amino acids. As DNA, the CDR3 is TGTGCCAGCAGTTTATCTAGCACAGATACGCAGTATTTT. The encoded protein is CASSLSSTDTQYF.

This clonotype showed up many times. This rearrangement joins TRBV19 to TRBJ2-3; D is uncertain. V was cut by 0 bases and J by 5 bases, with 3 bases left in between. CDR1 and CDR2 (germline): LNHDA, SQIVND (reference sequence). This CDR3 comprises 12 residues. The CDR3 reads CASSIEGDTQYF. Here the CDR3 DNA reads TGTGCCAGTAGTATAGAAGGAGATACGCAGTATTTT.

The rearrangement links TRBV10-3 to TRBJ2-3; no firm D call. Germline CDR1 is ENHRY and CDR2 is SYGVKD. There are 14 residues in the CDR3. Trimming pared 6 bases from V and 4 bases from J, leaving 14 bases between. CDR3 amino acids: CAISEARAADTQYF. The CDR3 DNA reads as TGTGCCATCAGCGAGGCACGGGCGGCAGATACGCAGTATTTT.

This clonotype was observed at least ten times. The chain uses TRBV6-1 and TRBJ2-3; 14 bases fit TRBD2. The CDR3 covers 20 residues. Trimming removed 4 bases from V and 1 base from J; junction bases left unmatched: 13. Per germline, CDR1 MNHNS and CDR2 SASEGT. The CDR3 sequence: CASSAHPPGLAGDGTDTQYF. The CDR3 DNA sequence: TGTGCCAGCAGTGCACACCCTCCGGGACTAGCGGGAGACGGCACAGATACGCAGTATTTT.

This clonotype was detected ten times or more. The chain recombines TRBV29-1 with TRBJ2-7; tentatively, D is TRBD1 (5 bases). The germline V and J ends were trimmed by 3 bases and 7 bases, with 16 bases remaining between them. CDR1 and CDR2 from the germline V gene are SQVTM and ANQGSEA. This CDR3 comprises 13 residues. For the CDR3, the DNA is TGCAGCGTTGAGTGGGCAGGGCGCCGAGAGCAGTACTTC. Its protein product is CSVEWAGRREQYF.

This clonotype has ten or more counts. V and J are TRBV12-3 or TRBV12-4 and TRBJ1-2; D is perhaps TRBD1 (5 bases). The CDR3 sequence is 15 residues long. V lost 5 bases to trimming and J lost 4 bases, with 17 bases between them. The CDR3 spells CASSPRGAKGYGYTF. CDR3 DNA sequence: TGTGCCAGCAGTCCGAGGGGAGCAAAGGGCTATGGCTACACCTTC.

The V and J genes are TRBV7-6 and TRBJ1-1; no firm D call. CDR1 is SGHVS, CDR2 FNYEAQ, per germline. V shed 0 bases and J shed 4 bases, with 12 bases lying between them. The CDR3 loop spans 15 amino acids. CDR3 amino acids: CASSLARDVRTEAFF. The CDR3 region has the DNA TGTGCCAGCAGCTTAGCGAGGGATGTCCGCACTGAAGCTTTCTTT.

This sequence joins TRBV5-1 and TRBJ1-1; 7 positions agree with TRBD1. The V segment lost 1 base and the J segment 5 bases; nucleotides outside the gene matches: 8. Germline-derived CDR1 and CDR2 are SGHRS and YFSETQ. The CDR3 is 15 residues long. The CDR3 nucleotides read TGCGCCAGCAGCTTGACAGGGGCGGCAGGGACTGAAGCTTTCTTT. Protein: CASSLTGAAGTEAFF.

This clonotype was detected ten times or more. The chain couples TRBV9 to TRBJ2-1; the match to TRBD2 covers 7 bases. The CDR3 has 16 residues. Germline V gene data show CDR1 as SGDLS and CDR2 as YYNGEE. V gave up 2 bases and J gave up 0 bases; unmatched junction bases: 5. Here the CDR3 DNA reads TGTGCCAGCAGCGTGTCGAGCGGGACCTCCTACAATGAGCAGTTCTTC. Translating gives CASSVSSGTSYNEQFF.

The table lists this clonotype with many counts. The V call is TRBV5-1, the J call TRBJ1-1, with TRBD1 as a possible D gene (5 bases). V lost 7 bases and J lost 5, with 15 bases in between. CDR3 length: 13 amino acids. The V gene's germline CDR1 is SGHRS and CDR2 YFSETQ. CDR3 region: CASSVEGQTEAFF. The CDR3 DNA sequence: TGCGCCAGCTCGGTGGAGGGGCAAACTGAAGCTTTCTTT.

This clonotype has a count of ten or more. The gene calls are TRBV5-1 and TRBJ1-1; no definite D call. The germline gives CDR1 SGHRS, CDR2 YFSETQ. V was trimmed by 0 bases and J by 1 base, leaving 7 bases between them. The CDR3 has 14 amino acids. In DNA, the CDR3 is TGCGCCAGCAGCTTGGGGGCCTCGAACACTGAAGCTTTCTTT. Translating it yields CASSLGASNTEAFF.

V is TRBV6-2 or TRBV6-3 and J is TRBJ2-7; D possibly matches TRBD1 or TRBD2 (5 bases each). V was cut by 6 bases and J by 4 bases, with 19 bases left in between. CDR3 length: 15 residues. Germline V gene sequence: CDR1 MNHEY, CDR2 SVGEGT. In DNA, the CDR3 is TGTGCCAGCAGGATCCCCGGGACCGGTCAATACGAGCAGTACTTC. Translating gives CASRIPGTGQYEQYF.

The V and J genes are TRBV6-1 and TRBJ2-5; D gene ambiguous. Per germline, CDR1 MNHNS and CDR2 SASEGT. V shed 2 bases and J shed 4 bases, with 11 bases lying between them. The CDR3 has 14 residues. CDR3 nucleotide sequence: TGTGCCAGCAGTGAACCAGCCCTGGGAGAGACCCAGTACTTC. This gives the protein CASSEPALGETQYF.

This clonotype was picked up many times. V and J are TRBV11-2 and TRBJ2-7; 9 positions agree with TRBD2. Germline values: CDR1 SGHAT, CDR2 FQNNGV. Trimming at V came to 1 base and at J to 5 bases, leaving 6 bases not matched to a gene. This CDR3 region has 15 residues. CDR3 sequence (DNA): TGTGCCAGCAGCTTAGTAGGACTAGCGCTGGACGAGCAGTACTTC. Translation: CASSLVGLALDEQYF.

This clonotype was counted at least ten times. The rearrangement links TRBV6-2 or TRBV6-3 to TRBJ2-1, with TRBD2 matching over 8 bases. V lost 5 bases and J lost 10; bases outside the gene matches: 10. Germline CDR1 reads MNHEY; CDR2 reads SVGEGT. This CDR3 region has 14 residues. CDR3 protein: CASSLPGSGNEQFF. As DNA, the CDR3 is TGTGCCAGCAGTCTGCCGGGTAGCGGGAACGAGCAGTTCTTC.

As to this clonotype: Being one base from a much bigger clone, this may be a read error. The V call is TRBV7-9, the J call TRBJ2-7; D call uncertain. Germline CDR1 reads SEHNR; CDR2 reads FQNEAQ (reference sequence). The CDR3 length is 15 residues. CDR3 DNA sequence: TGTGCCAGCAGCTTGATAATGATTTCCTCCTACGGGCAGTACTTC. Encoded protein: CASSLIMISSYGQYF.

A few counts support this clonotype. The chain links TRBV20-1 to TRBJ2-7; TRBD1 might be the D (6 bases). CDR1 DFQATT and CDR2 SNEGSKA come from the germline V gene (reference sequence). The CDR3 has 15 residues. The V end lost 1 base, the J end lost 3 bases, and 16 bases lay between the germline ends. The CDR3 spells CSARVNRAVYYEQYF. CDR3 coding DNA: TGCAGTGCTAGAGTGAACAGGGCCGTCTACTACGAGCAGTACTTC.

Ten or more counts support this clonotype. This rearrangement joins TRBV2 to TRBJ2-5; D is possibly TRBD2 (6 bases). From germline, CDR1 is SNHLY and CDR2 FYNNEI. V was cut by 2 bases and J by 2 bases, with 6 bases left in between. CDR3 length: 13 amino acids. The DNA of the CDR3 is TGTGCCAGCAGTGAACGGGGGCAAGAGACCCAGTACTTC. This encodes CASSERGQETQYF.

This clonotype was picked up many times. The genes are TRBV29-1 and TRBJ2-1, with TRBD2 identical over 7 bases. The CDR3 runs to 14 residues. Unmatched junction bases numbered 8, after V lost 3 bases and J lost 6 bases. The germline V gene encodes CDR1 SQVTM and CDR2 ANQGSEA. The CDR3 region has the DNA TGCAGCGTTGAGGTCGCGGGAGTATTCAATGAGCAGTTCTTC. Protein product: CSVEVAGVFNEQFF.

Concerning this clonotype itself: A read error may be the cause here, since a much bigger clone is one base away. The gene calls are TRBV12-3 or TRBV12-4 and TRBJ2-1; D may be TRBD2 (6 bases). The V and J ends lost 4 bases and 0 bases respectively, with 16 bases between them. The CDR3 contains 17 residues. The chain's CDR3 is CASSSESGSVSYNEQFF. CDR3 nucleotides: TGTGCCAGCAGTTCGGAGAGCGGGTCTGTCTCCTACAATGAGCAGTTCTTC.

This clonotype was detected many times. The rearrangement links TRBV29-1 to TRBJ2-3; D uncertain. V lost 2 bases and J 1 base, leaving 10 bases between the germline ends. The CDR3 consists of 14 residues. CDR1 is SQVTM, CDR2 ANQGSEA, per germline. In DNA, the CDR3 is TGCAGCGTTGAATCTCTAGAAGGCACAGATACGCAGTATTTT. Translation gives CSVESLEGTDTQYF.